These T cell receptor beta chains were read from a single sample in a study of early T cells in non-severe SARS-CoV-2 infection. MiXCR, run by TCRdb on the 5' RACE reads, gives a single entry per CDR3 protein. In the table there are about 32,000 distinct CDR3 sequences, approximately 5.5% of which are singletons. The sequencing input was whole blood. Receptors originate from an adult who was a healthcare worker with PCR-confirmed SARS-CoV-2 infection or an uninfected control (not recorded which). Each CDR3 is given with its conserved first and last residue. A D gene is named only where the DNA matches it firmly. Clone size is shown for a subset of rows, as once, few, many or a class of expanded clone.

j_call	v_call	d_call	clone_size	cdr3_aa	cdr3_nt
TRBJ2-3	TRBV7-2	TRBD2	many	CASSLAGGRATDTQYF	TGTGCCAGCAGCTTAGCTGGCGGGAGGGCCACAGATACGCAGTATTTT
TRBJ1-4	TRBV21-1	.	many	CASSLKRDRKTNEKLFF	TGTGCCAGCAGCTTAAAAAGGGACCGAAAAACTAATGAAAAACTGTTTTTT
TRBJ2-7	TRBV28	.	.	CASRSGTRTYEQYF	TGTGCCAGCAGGTCCGGGACACGAACCTACGAGCAGTACTTC
TRBJ2-3	TRBV20-1	.	few	CSAREDTQYF	TGCAGTGCTAGAGAAGATACGCAGTATTTT
TRBJ2-7	TRBV15	TRBD1	.	CATSSKRQGLDEQYF	TGTGCCACCAGCAGTAAGAGACAGGGCCTCGACGAGCAGTACTTC
TRBJ2-7	TRBV6-2/TRBV6-3	.	once	CASSYPLGSGEQYF	TGTGCCAGCAGTTACCCACTAGGATCCGGGGAGCAGTACTTC
TRBJ2-3	TRBV7-2	TRBD2	few	CASSLAAGAGTDTQYF	TGTGCCAGCAGCTTAGCAGCGGGGGCCGGCACAGATACGCAGTATTTT
TRBJ2-5	TRBV20-1	.	many	CSAPPARQTQETQYF	TGCAGTGCTCCACCAGCCCGACAGACTCAAGAGACCCAGTACTTC
TRBJ2-5	TRBV5-1	.	few	CASSLAASETQYF	TGCGCCAGCAGCTTGGCAGCGAGCGAGACCCAGTACTTC
TRBJ2-2	TRBV12-3/TRBV12-4	TRBD1	.	CAGRDRLSTGELFF	TGTGCCGGCCGGGACAGGCTTTCAACCGGGGAGCTGTTTTTT
TRBJ1-5	TRBV12-3/TRBV12-4	.	few	CASSLDGPPGNQPQHF	TGTGCCAGCAGTTTAGATGGCCCCCCGGGCAATCAGCCCCAGCATTTT
TRBJ1-1	TRBV4-1	TRBD1	many	CASSLRQGASAEAFF	TGCGCCAGCAGCCTTCGACAGGGAGCAAGCGCTGAAGCTTTCTTT
TRBJ1-1	TRBV7-9	TRBD1	many	CASSIQGAGTEAFF	TGTGCCAGCAGCATACAGGGGGCAGGCACTGAAGCTTTCTTT
TRBJ1-5	TRBV18	.	many	CASSPGQYNQPQHF	TGTGCCAGCTCACCAGGACAGTACAATCAGCCCCAGCATTTT
TRBJ1-2	TRBV7-6	TRBD1	many	CASSLGTGYGYTF	TGTGCCAGCAGCTTAGGGACAGGCTATGGCTACACCTTC
TRBJ2-2	TRBV20-1	TRBD2	many	CSASPPSGRPNTGELFF	TGCAGTGCATCCCCCCCGAGCGGGAGGCCGAACACCGGGGAGCTGTTTTTT
TRBJ1-6	TRBV6-1	.	few	CASSVQEGSSYNSPLHF	TGTGCCAGCAGTGTTCAAGAGGGGAGCTCCTATAATTCACCCCTCCACTTT
TRBJ1-1	TRBV7-2	TRBD1	many	CASSLVGTGGNTEAFF	TGTGCCAGCAGCTTGGTGGGGACAGGGGGAAATACTGAAGCTTTCTTT
TRBJ2-1	TRBV6-2/TRBV6-3	.	.	CASSPRQTSYNEQFF	TGTGCCAGCAGTCCCCGACAGACCTCCTACAATGAGCAGTTCTTC
TRBJ2-3	TRBV18	TRBD2	many	CASSQGLAGVDTQYF	TGTGCCAGCTCACAAGGACTAGCGGGAGTAGATACGCAGTATTTT
TRBJ1-2	TRBV28	TRBD1	.	CASSPRGADGYTF	TGTGCCAGCAGTCCCAGGGGGGCGGATGGCTACACCTTC
TRBJ1-2	TRBV6-5	.	many	CASSYSQANYGYTF	TGTGCCAGCAGTTACTCGCAGGCTAACTATGGCTACACCTTC
TRBJ2-1	TRBV14	.	.	CASSQPAPDRYNEQFF	TGTGCCAGCAGCCAACCGGCACCCGACCGATACAATGAGCAGTTCTTC
TRBJ2-1	TRBV10-1	.	many	CASSERETYNEQFF	TGCGCCAGCAGTGAGCGGGAGACCTACAATGAGCAGTTCTTC
TRBJ2-3	TRBV29-1	TRBD1	many	CSVERGPDTQYF	TGCAGCGTTGAAAGGGGGCCAGATACGCAGTATTTT
TRBJ1-4	TRBV6-6	TRBD1	many	CASSYSIQGVTDNEKLFF	TGTGCCAGCAGTTACTCGATCCAGGGGGTAACTGATAATGAAAAACTGTTTTTT
TRBJ2-7	TRBV5-1	TRBD2	.	CASSLASGSYEQYF	TGCGCCAGCAGCTTGGCTAGCGGGAGTTACGAGCAGTACTTC
TRBJ2-4	TRBV7-2	.	few	CASSLSLLSAILAKNIQYF	TGTGCCAGCAGCTTATCTCTTCTTTCGGCCATACTAGCCAAAAACATTCAGTACTTC
TRBJ2-1	TRBV9	.	few	CASSAASRARGDEQFF	TGTGCCAGCAGCGCGGCCTCGCGGGCTAGGGGCGATGAGCAGTTCTTC
TRBJ1-1	TRBV13	.	few	CASSTRLNTEAFF	TGTGCCAGCAGCACCCGACTGAACACTGAAGCTTTCTTT
TRBJ2-2	TRBV6-2/TRBV6-3	TRBD1	.	CASSLGQGMGTNTGELFF	TGTGCCAGCAGCCTAGGACAGGGGATGGGGACGAACACCGGGGAGCTGTTTTTT
TRBJ1-3	TRBV24-1	.	many	CATGGDGNTIYF	TGTGCCACCGGGGGCGACGGAAACACCATATATTTT
TRBJ2-4	TRBV10-2	.	many	CASKHGLAKNIQYF	TGCGCCAGCAAGCATGGGCTAGCCAAAAACATTCAGTACTTC
TRBJ2-2	TRBV7-3	TRBD2	.	CASSLNSGRVGTGELFF	TGTGCCAGCAGCTTAAACAGCGGGAGGGTTGGCACCGGGGAGCTGTTTTTT